Shown below are 20 T cell receptor beta chains from a single sample sequenced in a study of blood T cell repertoires in COVID-19. The assay was immunoSEQ multiplex PCR, and TCRdb's table has in-frame clones only and misses some. The sample lists about 430,000 clones; around 87% were seen once. The sequencing input was PBMCs or T cells enriched from blood (not recorded which). These receptors all stem from a woman in her 30s with acute COVID-19.

This clone was recorded once. V gene TRBV19 combines with J gene TRBJ1-1; 8 nucleotides match TRBD1. V was clipped by 6 bases and J by 3 bases; unmatched bases: 6. The CDR3 covers 14 residues. Germline values: CDR1 LNHDA, CDR2 SQIVND (reference sequence). The CDR3 protein is CASRAGGVDTEAFF. CDR3 bases: TGTGCCAGTAGAGCAGGGGGCGTGGACACTGAAGCTTTCTTT.

The chain joins TRBV19 to TRBJ1-1; 7 bases agree with TRBD1. The CDR3 covers 15 residues. V gave up 7 bases and J gave up 4 bases; unmatched junction bases: 12. Germline V gene data show CDR1 as LNHDA and CDR2 as SQIVND (reference sequence). The CDR3 DNA reads as TGTGCCAGTAAACTAAACAGGGGAGGAGGCACTGAAGCTTTCTTT. Encoded protein: CASKLNRGGGTEAFF. Full variable domain (outside the CDR3, taken from reference TRBV19 and TRBJ1-1): DGGITQSPKYLFRKEGQNVTLSCEQNLNHDAMYWYRQDPGQGLRLIYYSQIVNDFQKGDIAEGYSVSREKKESFPLTVTSAQKNPTAFYLCASKLNRGGGTEAFFGQGTRLTVV.

The DNA for the CDR3 is TGTGCCAGCGCAACTAGCGGGGGGATATACAATGAGCAGTTCTTC. Protein sequence: CASATSGGIYNEQFF. The gene calls are TRBV3-1 (or the pseudogene TRBV3-2) and TRBJ2-1, with 12 bases that match TRBD2. CDR1 and CDR2 (germline): LGHDT, YNNKEL (reference sequence). The CDR3 covers 15 residues. V lost 8 bases, J lost 4 bases, and 6 bases stayed unmatched.

The J gene is TRBJ1-1, the V gene TRBV2; D possibly corresponds to TRBD1 (5 bases). Germline loops: CDR1 SNHLY, CDR2 FYNNEI. This CDR3 has 16 residues. Deletions cut 2 bases from V and 6 bases from J, with 19 bases between. CDR3 DNA: TGTGCCAGCAGTGAAATGAGGAGAGTTCTAGGGGCTGAAGCTTTCTTT. Translated: CASSEMRRVLGAEAFF.

The genes are TRBV12-3 or TRBV12-4 and TRBJ2-4; unclear D gene. V was pared by 1 base and J by 7 bases, with 8 bases between. This CDR3 contains 13 residues. Here the CDR3 reads CASSLGALNIQYF. The CDR3 DNA sequence: TGTGCCAGCAGTTTAGGGGCGCTGAACATTCAGTACTTC.

This chain links TRBV7-2 with TRBJ1-2; 7 bases match TRBD1. This CDR3 is 16 amino acids long. J gave up 4 bases and V 5 bases, and 13 bases lay outside the gene matches. Germline CDR1 and CDR2: SGHTA and FQGNSA. The CDR3: CASSPGRGSGGYGYTF. The CDR3 coding sequence is TGTGCCAGCAGCCCTGGTCGTGGCTCAGGGGGCTATGGCTACACCTTC.

The chain links TRBV24-1 to TRBJ2-1, with TRBD1 matching over 10 bases. The CDR3 is made up of 16 amino acids. Germline V gene sequence: CDR1 KGHDR, CDR2 SFDVKD. After removal of 0 bases from V and 5 bases from J, the junction contained 3 bases not matched to a gene. The DNA of the CDR3 is TGTGCCACCAGTGATTTGGGGACAGGGGTGAACAATGAGCAGTTCTTC. Translated, it gives CATSDLGTGVNNEQFF.

The genes are TRBV30 and TRBJ1-2, with D uncertain. The CDR3 is made up of 13 amino acids. V lost 5 bases and J 4 bases, leaving 14 bases between the germline ends. Germline V gene sequence: CDR1 GTSNPN, CDR2 SVGIG (reference sequence). The CDR3 loop reads CAWLREEGYGYTF. DNA of the CDR3: TGTGCCTGGCTGCGGGAAGAAGGCTATGGCTACACCTTC.

The rearrangement links TRBV24-1 to TRBJ1-5; 9 nucleotides align to TRBD1. The CDR3 extends over 12 amino acids. Germline V gives CDR1 KGHDR, CDR2 SFDVKD. V gave up 9 bases and J gave up 7 bases; unmatched junction bases: 3. This CDR3 reads CATGTGLQPQHF. The CDR3 DNA reads as TGTGCCACCGGGACAGGGCTACAGCCCCAGCATTTT.

The chain's CDR3 is CASSAHQVNTEAFF. CDR3 sequence (DNA): TGTGCCAGCAGCGCCCATCAGGTGAACACTGAAGCTTTCTTT. V gene TRBV5-4 combines with J gene TRBJ1-1; no clear D. The CDR3 contains 14 residues. V lost 4 bases to trimming and J lost 0 bases, with 10 bases between them. CDR1 and CDR2 (germline): SGHNT, YYREEE (reference sequence).

This chain connects TRBV2 to TRBJ2-1; 9 bases align to TRBD2. Germline loops: CDR1 SNHLY, CDR2 FYNNEI. This CDR3 spans 15 amino acids. Trimming at V came to 6 bases and at J to 5 bases, leaving 8 bases not matched to a gene. The CDR3 reads CASRLSGGRDNEQFF. CDR3 bases: TGTGCCAGCAGGCTTAGCGGGGGAAGGGACAATGAGCAGTTCTTC.

The rearrangement links TRBV24-1 to TRBJ2-1; maybe TRBD1 (6 bases). V gave up 9 bases and J gave up 4 bases, with 12 bases separating them. This CDR3 is 13 amino acids long. Germline lookup yields CDR1 KGHDR and CDR2 SFDVKD. The CDR3 protein is CATEDSLYNEQFF. CDR3 nucleotides: TGTGCCACCGAGGACAGCTTATACAATGAGCAGTTCTTC.

The CDR3 coding sequence is TGCGCCAGCAGCTTGTTACTCATGACAGGGGCCCTCTCCACTGAAGCTTTCTTT. Protein product: CASSLLLMTGALSTEAFF. The J gene is TRBJ1-1, the V gene TRBV5-1, with 8 bases fitting TRBD1. Unmatched junction bases numbered 15, after V lost 1 base and J lost 4 bases. Per germline, CDR1 SGHRS and CDR2 YFSETQ. The CDR3 totals 18 residues.

The V call is TRBV5-5, the J call TRBJ2-2; 11 nucleotides agree with TRBD2. Per germline, CDR1 SGHKS and CDR2 YYEKEE (reference sequence). Trimming took 4 bases from V and 1 from J; bases not matched to a gene: 3. The CDR3 runs 16 residues. The CDR3 here is CASSIGLAGNTGELFF. CDR3 DNA: TGTGCCAGCAGCATCGGACTAGCGGGGAACACCGGGGAGCTGTTTTTT.

V is TRBV6-5 and J is TRBJ2-7; no definite D call. The V and J ends lost 0 bases and 3 bases respectively, with 9 bases between them. The CDR3 is 14 amino acids. In germline, CDR1 is MNHEY, CDR2 SVGAGI. Written as DNA, the CDR3 is TGTGCCAGCAGTTACTCGTCCAGGATCTACGAGCAGTACTTC. Its translation: CASSYSSRIYEQYF.

The CDR3 here is CASSRTDRGPARRVANEQFF. CDR3 sequence (DNA): TGTGCCAGCAGCCGAACGGACAGGGGGCCCGCCCGGCGTGTCGCCAATGAGCAGTTCTTC. V usage is TRBV13 and J usage is TRBJ2-1; TRBD1 agrees at 11 bases. The CDR3 consists of 20 residues. The germline CDR1 and CDR2 sequences are PRHDT and FYEKMQ (reference sequence). Germline trimming cut 5 bases from V and 6 bases from J; bases unmatched to any gene: 21.

The chain uses TRBV7-3 and TRBJ2-1, with 8 bases matching TRBD1. V lost 5 bases to trimming and J lost 4 bases; unmatched junction nucleotides: 7. The CDR3 contains 15 residues. The V gene's germline CDR1 is SGHTA and CDR2 FQGTGA. Here the CDR3 DNA reads TGTGCCAGCAGCACCCAGGGGGCCCAATACAATGAGCAGTTCTTC. Translating gives CASSTQGAQYNEQFF. The whole variable domain, remainder taken from reference TRBV7-3 and TRBJ2-1, is GAGVSQTPSNKVTEKGKYVELRCDPISGHTALYWYRQSLGQGPEFLIYFQGTGAADDSGLPNDRFFAVRPEGSVSTLKIQRTERGDSAVYLCASSTQGAQYNEQFFGPGTRLTVL.

This clone came up once. The rearrangement uses TRBV5-1 and TRBJ1-2, with TRBD1 matching over 9 bases. Germline lookup yields CDR1 SGHRS and CDR2 YFSETQ. After removal of 4 bases from V and 4 bases from J, the junction contained 8 bases not matched to a gene. This CDR3 spans 15 amino acids. The CDR3 nucleotides read TGCGCCAGCAGCCCCGGGACAGGGTTTTCCTATGGCTACACCTTC. This translates into CASSPGTGFSYGYTF.

The rearrangement links TRBV19 to TRBJ1-6; D unresolved. From germline, CDR1 is LNHDA and CDR2 SQIVND (reference sequence). The CDR3 loop spans 13 amino acids. Trimming shortened V by 6 bases and J by 10 bases, and 13 bases separated the two germline ends. The CDR3 protein is CASRKGGESPLHF. CDR3 DNA sequence: TGTGCCAGTAGAAAGGGAGGTGAGTCACCCCTCCACTTT.

This chain joins TRBV5-5 and TRBJ2-5, with D possibly matching TRBD2 (5 bases). The CDR3 contains 17 residues. Germline V gene data show CDR1 as SGHKS and CDR2 as YYEKEE (reference sequence). Trimming removed 4 bases at V and 5 bases at J, with 24 bases between. CDR3 sequence reads: CASSPPPPGRRGETQYF. CDR3 coding DNA: TGTGCCAGCAGCCCACCCCCCCCCGGCCGTCGGGGTGAGACCCAGTACTTC. The full variable domain, completed using reference TRBV5-5 and TRBJ2-5, is DAGVTQSPTHLIKTRGQQVTLRCSPISGHKSVSWYQQVLGQGPQFIFQYYEKEERGRGNFPDRFSARQFPNYSSELNVNALLLGDSALYLCASSPPPPGRRGETQYFGPGTRLLVL.